The next 31 T cell receptor beta chains were all read from a single sample in a study of blood T cell repertoires in COVID-19. Here immunoSEQ multiplex PCR was the method, and the copy in TCRdb shows in-frame clones only, minus some. Found here are 110,000 to 150,000 clones, 65% to 85% of them singletons; the top ten hold 5%. Sequencing was done on a sample of peripheral blood. The receptor source for this set is a woman aged 45-60 years with acute or convalescent COVID-19.

The chain couples TRBV6-2 or TRBV6-3 to TRBJ2-1; TRBD1 might be the D (5 bases). Trimming removed 5 bases at V and 3 bases at J, with 17 bases between. The length of the CDR3 is 16 residues. Germline assignment: CDR1 MNHEY and CDR2 SVGEGT. CDR3 bases: TGTGCCAGCAGTCCCCAGGGTGGGTATTACTACAATGAGCAGTTCTTC. Protein product: CASSPQGGYYYNEQFF.

Only a few counts were recorded for this clone. The chain joins TRBV7-6 to TRBJ1-4; D unresolved. V was shortened by 5 bases and J by 7 bases, with 17 bases between the two germline ends. The CDR3 runs to 15 residues. Germline loops: CDR1 SGHVS, CDR2 FNYEAQ. The CDR3 nucleotides read TGTGCCAGCAGCCCCGGCGGCGGCCCTTTTGAAAAACTGTTTTTT. As protein: CASSPGGGPFEKLFF. Based on the CDR3 plus reference TRBV7-6 and TRBJ1-4, the full variable domain is GAGVSQSPRYKVTKRGQDVALRCDPISGHVSLYWYRQALGQGPEFLTYFNYEAQQDKSGLPNDRFSAERPEGSISTLTIQRTEQRDSAMYRCASSPGGGPFEKLFFGSGTQLSVL.

This clone was observed a few times. The chain recombines TRBV6-5 with TRBJ1-5; D is undetermined. Germline V gene sequence: CDR1 MNHEY, CDR2 SVGAGI. Deletions cut 5 bases from V and 3 bases from J, with 11 bases between. This CDR3 is 14 amino acids long. The CDR3 protein is CASSRTGDNQPQHF. In DNA form, the CDR3 reads TGTGCCAGCAGTCGGACCGGGGACAATCAGCCCCAGCATTTT.

CDR3 protein: CASSKGQGTANTGELFF. Here the CDR3 DNA reads TGTGCCAGCAGTAAGGGCCAGGGGACCGCGAACACCGGGGAGCTGTTTTTT. The V call is TRBV5-6, the J call TRBJ2-2, with a weak D call TRBD1 (6 bases). This CDR3 region has 17 residues. CDR1 SGHDT and CDR2 YYEEEE come from the germline V gene. V lost 5 bases and J lost 0, with 17 bases in between.

Only one count was recorded for this clone. CDR3 loop: CASSPDGGEGLEQYF. For the CDR3, the DNA is TGTGCCAGCAGCCCGGATGGGGGGGAAGGACTCGAGCAGTACTTC. This sequence joins TRBV5-8 and TRBJ2-7, with 7 bases identical to TRBD2. The CDR3 spans 15 residues. CDR1 and CDR2 (germline): SGHTS, YDEGEE. The V segment lost 4 bases and the J segment 6 bases; nucleotides outside the gene matches: 13.

J is TRBJ2-6 and V is TRBV28, with D unclear. V shed 7 bases and J shed 4 bases, with 5 bases lying between them. The CDR3 runs to 12 residues. The germline CDR1 and CDR2 sequences are MDHEN and SYDVKM. The CDR3 region is CASMAGANVLTF. The CDR3 nucleotides read TGTGCCAGCATGGCCGGGGCCAACGTCCTGACTTTC.

This clone was detected only a few times. The chain uses TRBV4-3 and TRBJ2-3; D is unresolved. Trimming removed 1 base at V and 4 bases at J, with 12 bases between. The CDR3 has 15 residues. CDR1 is LGHNA, CDR2 YSLEER, per germline. Written as DNA, the CDR3 is TGCGCCAGCAGCCAAGGGTCGCGCCGTGCAGATACGCAGTATTTT. Translation: CASSQGSRRADTQYF.

The chain combines TRBV5-8 with TRBJ1-5; a weak D match, TRBD1 (5 bases). The germline V and J ends were trimmed by 4 bases and 7 bases, with 18 bases remaining between them. Per the germline V gene, CDR1 is SGHTS and CDR2 is YDEGEE. The CDR3 is 15 amino acids. DNA of the CDR3: TGTGCCAGCAGCCCCAACCTAGGGGTTGGGCAGCCCCAGCATTTT. It specifies CASSPNLGVGQPQHF.

The CDR3 nucleotides read TGTGCCAGCAGTCCGCAGGGGGCCAGCGGTAATGAAAAACTGTTTTTT. Its translation is CASSPQGASGNEKLFF. The rearrangement links TRBV27 to TRBJ1-4, with TRBD1 identical over 8 bases. This CDR3 region has 16 residues. The germline V gene has CDR1 MNHEY and CDR2 SMNVEV (reference sequence). V lost 5 bases and J lost 4; bases outside the gene matches: 9.

V usage is TRBV2 and J usage is TRBJ1-2; the match to TRBD1 covers 8 bases. With 8 bases clipped from V and 8 bases from J, the junction kept 10 bases outside the gene matches. The CDR3 loop spans 13 amino acids. Germline V gives CDR1 SNHLY, CDR2 FYNNEI. CDR3 sequence: CASSQDRAGGYTF. Here the CDR3 DNA reads TGTGCCAGCTCCCAGGACAGGGCGGGGGGCTACACCTTC.

The gene calls are TRBV4-2 and TRBJ1-6, with a tentative D call TRBD1 (5 bases). Germline loops: CDR1 LGHNA, CDR2 YNFKEQ. The CDR3 runs to 15 residues. V was pared by 0 bases and J by 3 bases, with 6 bases between. The CDR3 loop reads CASSQDQGYNSPLHF. Here the CDR3 DNA reads TGTGCCAGCAGCCAAGATCAGGGCTATAATTCACCCCTCCACTTT.

The CDR3 spells CASRRQGDNSPLHF. CDR3 DNA sequence: TGTGCCAGCAGAAGACAGGGAGATAATTCACCCCTCCACTTT. The chain has TRBV7-3 and TRBJ1-6; 7 bases are a match to TRBD1. V trimming: 6 bases; J trimming: 5 bases; junction bases outside the gene matches: 4. This CDR3 is 14 amino acids long. Germline lookup yields CDR1 SGHTA and CDR2 FQGTGA.

The chain recombines TRBV28 with TRBJ1-1; tentatively, D is TRBD1 (5 bases). CDR1 is MDHEN and CDR2 is SYDVKM in the germline V gene. Trimming cost V 2 bases and J 5 bases, with 9 bases left between them. The CDR3 covers 13 residues. CDR3 residues: CASSLGGWTEAFF. The CDR3 coding sequence is TGTGCCAGCAGTTTAGGGGGGTGGACTGAAGCTTTCTTT.

This sequence joins TRBV6-5 and TRBJ1-1; 7 nucleotides match TRBD1. The CDR3 consists of 14 residues. Losses at the gene ends were 4 bases for V and 1 base for J; bases not matched to a gene: 3. In germline, CDR1 is MNHEY, CDR2 SVGAGI. CDR3 in amino acids: CASSSGGGNTEAFF. CDR3 bases: TGTGCCAGCAGTTCAGGGGGTGGGAACACTGAAGCTTTCTTT.

The chain recombines TRBV4-2 with TRBJ2-6; D is undetermined. CDR3 length equals 18 residues. Germline V gene sequence: CDR1 LGHNA, CDR2 YNFKEQ. Trimming left V 6 bases short and J 0 bases short, with 18 bases between. CDR3 protein: CASRHSIATLSGANVLTF. CDR3 sequence (DNA): TGTGCCAGCAGGCATTCTATAGCCACCCTCTCTGGGGCCAACGTCCTGACTTTC.

The gene calls are TRBV12-3 or TRBV12-4 and TRBJ1-1; no reliable D call. V was clipped by 2 bases and J by 5 bases, with 3 bases between them. The CDR3 is made up of 11 amino acids. In DNA form, the CDR3 reads TGTGCCAGCAGTTTACGTACTGAAGCTTTCTTT. It yields the protein CASSLRTEAFF.

The table lists this clone with a few counts. The V gene is TRBV5-1, the J gene TRBJ1-6, with 8 bases aligning to TRBD1. Germline CDR1 is SGHRS and CDR2 is YFSETQ. The J segment lost 9 bases and the V segment lost 4 bases, leaving 6 bases of the junction unmatched. The CDR3 consists of 14 residues. The CDR3 DNA reads TGCGCCAGCAGCACCGGACAGGGTGGTTCACCCCTCCACTTT. It translates to CASSTGQGGSPLHF.

The chain joins TRBV2 to TRBJ2-5, with 8 bases aligning to TRBD1. Germline V lookup: CDR1 SNHLY, CDR2 FYNNEI. The CDR3 runs 13 residues. Trimming removed 6 bases from V and 5 bases from J; junction bases left unmatched: 5. CDR3 sequence: CASSGTGWETQYF. CDR3 DNA sequence: TGTGCCAGCAGCGGGACAGGTTGGGAGACCCAGTACTTC.

This sequence joins TRBV5-1 and TRBJ2-3; 8 bases map to TRBD2. The CDR3 covers 14 residues. Germline CDR1 SGHRS, CDR2 YFSETQ. Losses at the gene ends were 3 bases for V and 4 bases for J; bases not matched to a gene: 4. This CDR3 reads CASSSREGADTQYF. The CDR3 DNA reads TGCGCCAGCAGCTCCCGGGAGGGGGCAGATACGCAGTATTTT. The variable domain in full, with the rest retrieved from reference TRBV5-1 and TRBJ2-3, is KAGVTQTPRYLIKTRGQQVTLSCSPISGHRSVSWYQQTPGQGLQFLFEYFSETQRNKGNFPGRFSGRQFSNSRSEMNVSTLELGDSALYLCASSSREGADTQYFGPGTRLTVL.

This chain connects TRBV27 to TRBJ2-1, with TRBD1 matching over 9 bases. Trimming removed 4 bases from V and 4 bases from J; junction bases left unmatched: 5. This CDR3 spans 15 amino acids. The germline V gene encodes CDR1 MNHEY and CDR2 SMNVEV (reference sequence). CDR3 region: CASSSGTGKYNEQFF. In DNA form, the CDR3 reads TGTGCCAGCAGTTCCGGGACAGGGAAATACAATGAGCAGTTCTTC.

The V gene is TRBV6-6, the J gene TRBJ1-4; D not certain. This CDR3 comprises 15 residues. The germline gives CDR1 MNHNY, CDR2 SVGAGI (reference sequence). V lost 5 bases and J 4 bases, leaving 14 bases between the germline ends. CDR3 in amino acids: CASSHGRDYNEKLFF. CDR3 bases: TGTGCCAGCAGTCACGGACGGGATTATAATGAAAAACTGTTTTTT.

The chain has TRBV7-9 and TRBJ1-4; D is possibly TRBD1 (5 bases). Germline CDR1 reads SEHNR; CDR2 reads FQNEAQ (reference sequence). V lost 5 bases, J lost 7 bases, and 17 bases lay in between. The CDR3 runs 15 residues. CDR3: CASSARAGGSEKLFF. In DNA form, the CDR3 reads TGTGCCAGCAGCGCCCGGGCGGGGGGTAGTGAAAAACTGTTTTTT.

The rearrangement links TRBV5-1 to TRBJ1-2, with D tentatively TRBD1 (5 bases). Germline V lookup: CDR1 SGHRS, CDR2 YFSETQ. This CDR3 has 13 residues. V gave up 3 bases and J gave up 6 bases, with 12 bases separating them. The CDR3 region has the DNA TGCGCCAGCAGCTCTGACGGACACAATGGCTACACCTTC. It specifies CASSSDGHNGYTF.

The J gene is TRBJ2-2, the V gene TRBV2; 8 nucleotides match TRBD1. J was trimmed by 8 bases and V by 6 bases; bases with no gene match: 2. The CDR3 consists of 12 residues. Germline V CDR1 and CDR2: SNHLY, FYNNEI. The CDR3 DNA follows: TGTGCCAGCAGGGGGGACAGGGGGGAGCTGTTTTTT. It translates to CASRGDRGELFF.

The chain joins TRBV18 to TRBJ1-1; D call uncertain. V was clipped by 4 bases and J by 0 bases, with 6 bases between them. The CDR3 has 13 residues. Germline CDR1 KGHSH, CDR2 LQKENI. The CDR3 coding sequence is TGTGCCAGCTCACGCGGGATGAACACTGAAGCTTTCTTT. Translating gives CASSRGMNTEAFF. Combining the CDR3 with reference TRBV18 and TRBJ1-1 gives the whole variable domain NAGVMQNPRHLVRRRGQEARLRCSPMKGHSHVYWYRQLPEEGLKFMVYLQKENIIDESGMPKERFSAEFPKEGPSILRIQQVVRGDSAAYFCASSRGMNTEAFFGQGTRLTVV.

This clone was counted a few times. A junction boundary mismatches the germline segment, possibly from a read error. V and J are TRBV2 and TRBJ2-7, with 7 bases fitting TRBD1. Germline loops: CDR1 SNHLY, CDR2 FYNNEI. This CDR3 region has 11 residues. The CDR3, as DNA: TGTGCCAGCAGTGAAGGGACAGGATCCATTTTC. Encoded protein: CASSEGTGSIF.

This clone was detected once. The CDR3 nucleotides are TGTGCCAGCAGCTTAGGGCTCAACTATGGCTACACCTTC. Protein sequence: CASSLGLNYGYTF. The chain combines TRBV7-2 with TRBJ1-2; D ambiguous. The CDR3 has 13 amino acids. With 1 base removed from V and 2 bases from J, the gap between germline ends came to 5 bases. The germline V gene encodes CDR1 SGHTA and CDR2 FQGNSA.

J is TRBJ1-2 and V is TRBV9, with TRBD1 identical over 7 bases. The CDR3 covers 17 residues. With 0 bases clipped from V and 1 base from J, the junction kept 9 bases outside the gene matches. Germline lookup yields CDR1 SGDLS and CDR2 YYNGEE. CDR3 amino acids: CASSVGDSGYLNYGYTF. CDR3 coding DNA: TGTGCCAGCAGCGTAGGGGACAGTGGTTATCTTAACTATGGCTACACCTTC.

V gene TRBV3-1 (or the pseudogene TRBV3-2) combines with J gene TRBJ1-1; 7 positions match TRBD1. CDR1 and CDR2 from the germline V gene are LGHDT and YNNKEL (reference sequence). The trim removed 5 bases at V and 3 bases at J, leaving 6 bases unmatched. This CDR3 region has 14 residues. CDR3 in DNA: TGTGCCAGCAGCTACAGGGGCGGGGACACTGAAGCTTTCTTT. This encodes CASSYRGGDTEAFF.

This chain joins TRBV6-1 and TRBJ1-1; the D is unclear. The CDR3 length is 15 residues. Trimming took 1 base from V and 1 from J, leaving 10 bases between them. The germline V gene has CDR1 MNHNS and CDR2 SASEGT. CDR3 sequence reads: CASSEGRIQNTEAFF. CDR3 sequence (DNA): TGTGCCAGCAGTGAAGGGCGGATTCAGAACACTGAAGCTTTCTTT.

This rearrangement joins TRBV28 to TRBJ1-2, with 8 bases aligning to TRBD1. The germline V gene has CDR1 MDHEN and CDR2 SYDVKM. V gave up 5 bases and J gave up 3 bases; unmatched junction bases: 5. CDR3 length equals 14 residues. The CDR3 reads CASSLEQGDYGYTF. CDR3 nucleotides: TGTGCCAGCAGTCTTGAACAGGGGGACTATGGCTACACCTTC.